This T cell receptor beta chain stems from a study of blood T cell repertoires in COVID-19. About the research overall: Researchers got acute and convalescent COVID-19 samples from the United States, Italy and Spain.

CDR1 and CDR2 from the germline V gene are SNHLY and FYNNEI. V shed 5 bases, J shed 3 bases, and the junction held 3 bases outside the gene matches. The CDR3 has 14 residues. Produced via immunoSEQ multiplex PCR; TCRdb's table is partial and in-frame only. The sample lists about 670,000 clones; more than 80% were seen once. Turning to this clone: This sequence is one base from a far larger clone and is likely a read error.

Sequenced material: peripheral blood. The sequence came from a woman in her late teens or twenties with acute or convalescent COVID-19. The chain joins TRBV2 to TRBJ2-2; 7 nucleotides align to TRBD1. The CDR3 region is CASSKTGDTGELFF. DNA for the CDR3: TGTGCCAGCAGTAAAACAGGGGACACCGGGGAGCTGTTTTTT.